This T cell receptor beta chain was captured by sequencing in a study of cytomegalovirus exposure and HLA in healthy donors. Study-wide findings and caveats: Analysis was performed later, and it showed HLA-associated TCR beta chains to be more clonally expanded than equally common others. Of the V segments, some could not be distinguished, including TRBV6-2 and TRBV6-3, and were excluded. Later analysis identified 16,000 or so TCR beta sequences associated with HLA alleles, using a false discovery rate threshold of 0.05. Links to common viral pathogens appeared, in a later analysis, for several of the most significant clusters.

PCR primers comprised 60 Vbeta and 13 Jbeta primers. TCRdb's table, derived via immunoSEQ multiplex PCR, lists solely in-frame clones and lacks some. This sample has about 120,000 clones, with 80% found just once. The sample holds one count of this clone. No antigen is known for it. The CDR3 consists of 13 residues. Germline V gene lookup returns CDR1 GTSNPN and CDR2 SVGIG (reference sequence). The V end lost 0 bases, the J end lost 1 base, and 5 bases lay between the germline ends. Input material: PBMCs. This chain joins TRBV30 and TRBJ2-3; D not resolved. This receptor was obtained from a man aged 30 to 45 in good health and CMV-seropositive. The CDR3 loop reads CAWSVSGTDTQYF. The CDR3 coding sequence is TGTGCCTGGAGTGTAAGCGGCACAGATACGCAGTATTTT. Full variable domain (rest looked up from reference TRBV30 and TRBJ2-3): SQTIHQWPATLVQPVGSPLSLECTVEGTSNPNLYWYRQAAGRGLQLLFYSVGIGQISSEVPQNLSASRPQDRQFILSSKKLLLSDSGFYLCAWSVSGTDTQYFGPGTRLTVL.